What follows is one T cell receptor beta chain and its context. This sample includes further DNA sequences coding for the same CDR3. Trimming removed 8 bases from V and 0 bases from J, with 17 bases in between. The CDR3 covers 16 residues. Germline CDR1 reads MDHEN; CDR2 reads SYDVKM. The data are from a study of control samples from healthy donors and cancer patients. Measured with immunoSEQ multiplex PCR; TCRdb has only the in-frame clones, and not every one. Altogether 100,000 to 150,000 clones are present, 75% to 95% being singletons, with the ten largest covering roughly 2.7%. Sequenced material: blood. The chain is built from TRBV28 and TRBJ2-1; the D is unclear. This receptor was taken from a man aged 40-49 years in good health. DNA for the CDR3: TGTGCCAGCCCCCCATCTGGGCGCCGCTCCTACAATGAGCAGTTCTTC. Translating it yields CASPPSGRRSYNEQFF.